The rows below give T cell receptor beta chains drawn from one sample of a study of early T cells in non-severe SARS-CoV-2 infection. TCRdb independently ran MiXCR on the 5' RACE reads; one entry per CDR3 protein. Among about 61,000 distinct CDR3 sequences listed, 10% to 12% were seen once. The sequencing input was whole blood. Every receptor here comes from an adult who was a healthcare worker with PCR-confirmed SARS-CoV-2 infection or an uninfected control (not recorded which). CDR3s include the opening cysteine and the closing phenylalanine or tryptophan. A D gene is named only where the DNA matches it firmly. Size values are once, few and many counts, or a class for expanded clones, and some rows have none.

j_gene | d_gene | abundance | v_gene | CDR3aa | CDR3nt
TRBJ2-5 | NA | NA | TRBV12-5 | CASGTAAGGWETQYF | TGTGCTAGTGGTACCGCGGCAGGAGGCTGGGAGACCCAGTACTTC
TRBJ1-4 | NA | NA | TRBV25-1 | CASSESRGRGGEKLFF | TGTGCCAGCAGTGAATCGAGGGGGAGAGGTGGTGAAAAACTGTTTTTT
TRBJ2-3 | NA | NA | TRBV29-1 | CSVRSNTDTQYF | TGCAGCGTTCGATCCAACACAGATACGCAGTATTTT
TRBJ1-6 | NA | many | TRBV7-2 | CASSSTGPGSPLHF | TGTGCCAGCAGCTCCACAGGCCCGGGTTCACCCCTCCACTTT
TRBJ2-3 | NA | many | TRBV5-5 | CATGTLSGGTDTQYF | TGTGCCACCGGAACCTTATCGGGCGGCACAGATACGCAGTATTTT
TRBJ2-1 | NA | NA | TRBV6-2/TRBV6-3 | CASTPRKGHSYNEQFF | TGTGCCAGCACTCCCCGCAAGGGACACTCCTACAATGAGCAGTTCTTC
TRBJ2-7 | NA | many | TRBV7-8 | CASSLGRSYEQYF | TGTGCCAGCAGCTTGGGTCGGAGCTACGAGCAGTACTTC
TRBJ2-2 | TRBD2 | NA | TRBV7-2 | CASSFELAQVGELFF | TGTGCCAGCAGCTTCGAACTAGCGCAGGTCGGGGAGCTGTTTTTT
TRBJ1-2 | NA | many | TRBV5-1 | CASSLEGYGYTF | TGTGCCAGCAGCTTAGAAGGTTATGGCTACACCTTC
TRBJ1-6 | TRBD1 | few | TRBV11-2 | CASSLGGARTGGRSPLHF | TGTGCCAGCAGCTTAGGGGGAGCCCGGACAGGGGGTCGTTCACCCCTCCACTTT
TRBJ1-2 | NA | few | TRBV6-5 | CASKMGGATNYGYTF | TGTGCCAGCAAAATGGGGGGCGCTACTAACTATGGCTACACCTTC
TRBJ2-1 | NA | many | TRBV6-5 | CASSRQRVGEQFF | TGTGCCAGCAGCCGACAGCGGGTGGGTGAGCAGTTCTTC
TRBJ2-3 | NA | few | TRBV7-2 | CASSRGWRGFTDTQYF | TGTGCCAGCAGCCGGGGGTGGCGGGGCTTCACAGATACGCAGTATTTT
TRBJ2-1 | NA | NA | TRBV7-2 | CASSLSRGRQDEQFF | TGTGCCAGCAGCTTATCAAGGGGTCGACAAGATGAGCAGTTCTTC
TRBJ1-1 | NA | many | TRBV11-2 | CASSSVNTEAFF | TGTGCCAGCAGCTCAGTGAACACTGAAGCTTTCTTT
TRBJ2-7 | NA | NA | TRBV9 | CASSVEEAGEQYF | TGTGCCAGCAGCGTAGAGGAAGCGGGCGAGCAGTACTTC
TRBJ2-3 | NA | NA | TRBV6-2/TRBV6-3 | CASSSRTSLGYTDTQYF | TGTGCCAGCAGTTCCAGAACCTCCTTGGGTTACACAGATACGCAGTATTTT
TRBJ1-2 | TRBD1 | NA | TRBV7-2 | CASSPRDRLLYGYTF | TGTGCCAGCAGCCCCCGGGACAGACTACTCTATGGCTACACCTTC
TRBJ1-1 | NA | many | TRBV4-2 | CASSFGGTGVRTEAFF | TGTGCCAGCAGCTTTGGGGGTACAGGAGTTCGTACTGAAGCTTTCTTT